This T cell receptor (beta chain) was captured by sequencing in a study of T cell responses to AZD1222 COVID-19 vaccine. Germline values: CDR1 SGHTA, CDR2 FQGNSA. V lost 0 bases and J 5 bases, leaving 4 bases between the germline ends. The CDR3 is 12 amino acids. About this clone: The antigen is unknown.

Pooled samples include second doses given at about 4 or 12 weeks. Sequencing was performed with immunoSEQ multiplex PCR; in TCRdb, only in-frame clones are kept and a portion is missing. The sample lists about 170,000 clones; roughly 89% were seen once. Overall study findings and caveats: Close to half of spike-specific TCRs reportedly recognize unmutated variant regions. Elevations in Spike-specific TCR breadth and depth followed administration of two AZD1222 doses.

The sample was peripheral blood, taken 28 days after the second AZD1222 dose. The receptor's source is an adult who received the AZD1222 COVID-19 vaccine. The chain combines TRBV7-2 with TRBJ2-5; D is uncertain. DNA of the CDR3: TGTGCCAGCAGCTTAGCGGAGGAGACCCAGTACTTC. It is translated as CASSLAEETQYF. Full variable domain (missing parts from reference TRBV7-2 and TRBJ2-5): GAGVSQSPSNKVTEKGKDVELRCDPISGHTALYWYRQSLGQGLEFLIYFQGNSAPDKSGLPSDRFSAERTGGSVSTLTIQRTQQEDSAVYLCASSLAEETQYFGPGTRLLVL.